This TCR beta chain was captured in a study of graft-versus-host responses after intestinal transplantation. Turning to the study itself: Grafts that recipients had were multivisceral, liver-intestinal, or isolated intestinal transplants. The study gave all recipients anti-thymocyte globulin induction, then tacrolimus and steroids for approximately three years.

Measured with immunoSEQ multiplex PCR; TCRdb has only the in-frame clones, and not every one. Here the sample spans some 110,000 clones, about 92% being singletons. This clone was recorded once. Its antigen is still unknown. With 4 bases clipped from V and 7 bases from J, the junction kept 8 bases outside the gene matches. This CDR3 contains 14 residues. CDR1 is SGHNT and CDR2 is YYREEE in the germline V gene (reference sequence). The study's findings and limits: Marrow from the recipient contained GvH clones, some of which had appeared first in ileum or blood. Peak circulating GvH clone levels tracked with early post-transplant HvG declines.

The sequencing here drew on unstimulated CD4+ T cells sorted from spleen or lymph node cells, taken before transplant. This clonotype originated in a human donor who was the organ donor for an intestinal transplant. This chain uses TRBV5-4 with TRBJ2-1; the match to TRBD2 covers 7 bases. This CDR3 reads CASSRPGGWNEQFF. CDR3 in DNA: TGTGCCAGCAGCAGGCCGGGGGGATGGAATGAGCAGTTCTTC.